Presented here are 18 T cell receptor beta chains from one specimen sequenced in a study of T cell responses to AZD1222 COVID-19 vaccine. The table came from immunoSEQ multiplex PCR; TCRdb's copy has only in-frame clones and leaves some out. The data hold 150,000 to 200,000 clones, with about 89% observed a single time. Material: peripheral blood, obtained 28 days after the second AZD1222 dose. The receptors derive from an adult who received the AZD1222 COVID-19 vaccine.

The chain couples TRBV5-4 to TRBJ1-1; no definite D call. Looked up from germline, CDR1 is SGHNT and CDR2 is YYREEE (reference sequence). There are 12 residues in the CDR3. V lost 4 bases to trimming and J lost 5 bases, with 9 bases between them. In DNA, the CDR3 is TGTGCCAGCAGCCGGGGAGAAACTGAAGCTTTCTTT. Protein product: CASSRGETEAFF.

The rearrangement joins TRBV9 to TRBJ1-1; 9 nucleotides align to TRBD1. V lost 2 bases to trimming and J lost 4 bases; unmatched junction nucleotides: 3. This CDR3 region has 14 residues. Germline V gives CDR1 SGDLS, CDR2 YYNGEE. CDR3 region: CASSVGQGSTEAFF. CDR3 bases: TGTGCCAGCAGCGTCGGACAGGGGAGCACTGAAGCTTTCTTT.

CDR3 in DNA: TGTGCCAGCAGCTTAGCTCCTAGCGGACAAAACATTCAGTACTTC. Encoded protein: CASSLAPSGQNIQYF. This chain joins TRBV7-2 and TRBJ2-4, with 7 positions matching TRBD2. J lost 5 bases, V lost 0 bases, and 4 bases had no gene match. Germline V gene lookup returns CDR1 SGHTA and CDR2 FQGNSA. CDR3 length: 15 amino acids.

The chain recombines TRBV23-1 with TRBJ2-7; TRBD1 matches 7 bases. TRBV23-1 is an ORF, with its function uncertain. CDR3 size: 15 residues. After removal of 1 base from V and 6 bases from J, the junction contained 9 bases not matched to a gene. DNA of the CDR3: TGCGCCAGCAGTCAATTAGACAGGGTGCGGCGCGAGCAGTACTTC. It translates to CASSQLDRVRREQYF.

CDR3 amino acids: CASSLNEQYF. In DNA, the CDR3 is TGTGCCAGCAGTTTGAACGAGCAGTACTTC. The chain employs TRBV12-3 or TRBV12-4 and TRBJ2-7, with D unclear. V was trimmed by 3 bases and J by 5 bases, leaving 2 bases between them. CDR3 length equals 10 residues.

The J gene is TRBJ1-2, the V gene TRBV19; 7 positions agree with TRBD1. This CDR3 spans 16 amino acids. CDR1 and CDR2 (germline): LNHDA, SQIVND (reference sequence). Trimming removed 6 bases from V and 0 bases from J; junction bases left unmatched: 10. CDR3 region: CASSPGGRRANYGYTF. The DNA for the CDR3 is TGTGCCAGTAGCCCAGGGGGAAGAAGGGCTAACTATGGCTACACCTTC.

The chain joins TRBV14 to TRBJ1-4; 8 positions match TRBD1. This CDR3 contains 15 residues. V lost 5 bases and J lost 0; bases outside the gene matches: 2. CDR1 SGHDN and CDR2 FVKESK come from the germline V gene. Here the CDR3 reads CASSAQGATNEKLFF. In DNA form, the CDR3 reads TGTGCCAGCAGCGCACAGGGGGCAACTAATGAAAAACTGTTTTTT.

This chain links TRBV4-1 with TRBJ2-2, with no clear D. The V gene's germline CDR1 is MGHRA and CDR2 YSYEKL. The CDR3 is 18 residues long. V gave up 0 bases and J gave up 0 bases, with 14 bases separating them. The CDR3 nucleotides read TGCGCCAGCAGCCAAGATTCTATCGCGTCCGCGAACACCGGGGAGCTGTTTTTT. The encoded protein is CASSQDSIASANTGELFF.

The table lists this clone with a few counts. V is TRBV4-2 and J is TRBJ2-2, with D possibly matching TRBD2 (5 bases). V lost 1 base to trimming and J lost 5 bases, with 11 bases between them. Germline assignment: CDR1 LGHNA and CDR2 YNFKEQ. The CDR3 loop spans 15 amino acids. The DNA for the CDR3 is TGTGCCAGCAGCCAAGGAGGGAGAGGGACCGGGGAGCTGTTTTTT. Protein: CASSQGGRGTGELFF.

This clone was detected only a few times. The V and J genes are TRBV19 and TRBJ1-5; 8 bases are a match to TRBD1. CDR1 is LNHDA, CDR2 SQIVND, per germline (reference sequence). V dropped 3 bases and J dropped 0; count of bases not matched to a gene: 4. This CDR3 is built from 16 residues. The CDR3 loop reads CASSITGGLSNQPQHF. Written as DNA, the CDR3 is TGTGCCAGTAGTATCACAGGGGGGCTTAGCAATCAGCCCCAGCATTTT.

The chain recombines TRBV27 with TRBJ2-4; 7 bases agree with TRBD2. V gave up 4 bases and J gave up 7 bases; unmatched junction bases: 7. Germline V gene sequence: CDR1 MNHEY, CDR2 SMNVEV (reference sequence). This CDR3 spans 14 amino acids. CDR3 coding DNA: TGTGCCAGCAGTTCGTCCGGGAGGATGAACATTCAGTACTTC. Amino acids: CASSSSGRMNIQYF.

This clone was observed a few times. CDR3 sequence reads: CSARPGQMNTEAFF. The CDR3 DNA follows: TGCAGCGCCAGACCGGGACAGATGAACACTGAAGCTTTCTTT. The chain has TRBV29-1 and TRBJ1-1; 7 bases are shared with TRBD1. Germline V gives CDR1 SQVTM, CDR2 ANQGSEA. The CDR3 covers 14 residues. The V and J ends lost 7 bases and 0 bases, in that order; junction bases with no gene match: 8.

This clone was seen a handful of times. V is TRBV7-9 and J is TRBJ1-3; the match to TRBD1 covers 10 bases. This CDR3 contains 15 residues. From germline, CDR1 is SEHNR and CDR2 FQNEAQ (reference sequence). Trimming took 5 bases from V and 4 from J; bases not matched to a gene: 5. CDR3 nucleotides: TGTGCCAGCAGCCCGGGGACAGGGGTCGGAAACACCATATATTTT. It translates to CASSPGTGVGNTIYF.

This sequence joins TRBV11-3 and TRBJ2-2; the match to TRBD2 covers 7 bases. This CDR3 has 15 amino acids. J lost 2 bases, V lost 5 bases, and 5 bases had no gene match. The germline V gene encodes CDR1 SGHNT and CDR2 YENEEA. This chain's CDR3 is CASSHRAGNTGELFF. The CDR3 DNA reads TGTGCCAGCAGCCACCGAGCGGGAAACACCGGGGAGCTGTTTTTT.

The chain carries TRBV7-6 and TRBJ2-7; D may correspond to TRBD1 or TRBD2 (5 bases each). CDR1 and CDR2 (germline): SGHVS, FNYEAQ. This CDR3 spans 14 amino acids. The V gene lost 4 bases and the J gene lost 4 bases, with 14 bases spanning the gap. The CDR3 here is CASSSYRDVYEQYF. DNA for the CDR3: TGTGCCAGCAGCTCGTACCGGGACGTATACGAGCAGTACTTC. The variable domain in full, with the rest retrieved from reference TRBV7-6 and TRBJ2-7, is GAGVSQSPRYKVTKRGQDVALRCDPISGHVSLYWYRQALGQGPEFLTYFNYEAQQDKSGLPNDRFSAERPEGSISTLTIQRTEQRDSAMYRCASSSYRDVYEQYFGPGTRLTVT.

This sequence joins TRBV11-3 and TRBJ1-1, with 7 bases fitting TRBD1. With 1 base clipped from V and 9 bases from J, the junction kept 2 bases outside the gene matches. The CDR3 is made up of 12 amino acids. Germline values: CDR1 SGHNT, CDR2 YENEEA. Written as DNA, the CDR3 is TGTGCCAGCAGCTTAGGACAGGGTAAAGCTTTCTTT. This encodes CASSLGQGKAFF.

The V gene is TRBV19, the J gene TRBJ2-5; 7 bases are a match to TRBD1. The length of the CDR3 is 13 residues. The V segment lost 5 bases and the J segment 9 bases; nucleotides outside the gene matches: 9. The germline gives CDR1 LNHDA, CDR2 SQIVND (reference sequence). The chain's CDR3 is CASSGTATGAQYF. In DNA form, the CDR3 reads TGTGCCAGTAGTGGGACAGCCACAGGGGCCCAGTACTTC.

The rearrangement joins TRBV9 to TRBJ1-1; possibly TRBD1 for D (6 bases). V was clipped by 4 bases and J by 1 base, with 14 bases between them. CDR3 length: 15 amino acids. The germline CDR1 and CDR2 sequences are SGDLS and YYNGEE. DNA for the CDR3: TGTGCCAGCAGCCAGTTGGGGGCGGCGAACACTGAAGCTTTCTTT. Protein product: CASSQLGAANTEAFF. The entire variable domain, with the rest obtained from reference TRBV9 and TRBJ1-1, is as follows: DSGVTQTPKHLITATGQRVTLRCSPRSGDLSVYWYQQSLDQGLQFLIQYYNGEERAKGNILERFSAQQFPDLHSELNLSSLELGDSALYFCASSQLGAANTEAFFGQGTRLTVV.